The rows below give T cell receptor beta chains drawn from one sample of a study of Graves' ophthalmopathy and Graves' hyperthyroidism. TCRdb redid the calling of the multiplex PCR reads with MiXCR, one entry per CDR3 protein. Among a few hundred thousand distinct CDR3 sequences listed, less than 45% were seen once. Sequenced: peripheral blood or thyroid tissue (not recorded which). The receptors shown here come from an adult man with Graves' hyperthyroidism. Both conserved end residues are part of each CDR3. A D gene is named only where the DNA matches it firmly. Clone size appears in some rows only: once, few, many, or a class for an expanded clone.

V gene: TRBV25-1
J gene: TRBJ2-7
clone size: many
D gene: TRBD2
CDR3 protein: CASRTSGRDYEQYF
CDR3 DNA: TGTGCCAGCAGGACTAGCGGGAGGGATTACGAGCAGTACTTC

V gene: TRBV29-1
J gene: TRBJ1-5
clone size: -
D gene: TRBD1
CDR3 protein: CSVVWTGDQPQHF
CDR3 DNA: TGCAGCGTTGTGTGGACAGGGGATCAGCCCCAGCATTTT

V gene: TRBV7-2
J gene: TRBJ2-7
clone size: -
D gene: TRBD2
CDR3 protein: CASRRLAGVDTQYF
CDR3 DNA: TGTGCCAGCAGACGACTAGCGGGAGTCGATACGCAGTACTTC

V gene: TRBV6-6
J gene: TRBJ1-1
clone size: many
D gene: -
CDR3 protein: CVSSSLGNTEAFF
CDR3 DNA: TGTGTCAGCAGTTCACTTGGGAACACTGAAGCTTTCTTT

V gene: TRBV19
J gene: TRBJ2-1
clone size: -
D gene: TRBD2
CDR3 protein: CASSVSGRAGEQFF
CDR3 DNA: TGTGCCAGTAGTGTTAGCGGGAGGGCCGGTGAGCAGTTCTTC

V gene: TRBV25-1
J gene: TRBJ1-2
clone size: many
D gene: -
CDR3 protein: CASSELGRAGNYGYTF
CDR3 DNA: TGTGCCAGCAGTGAACTAGGACGCGCAGGAAACTATGGCTACACCTTC

V gene: TRBV29-1
J gene: TRBJ2-7
clone size: -
D gene: TRBD1
CDR3 protein: CSSPDRAYEQYF
CDR3 DNA: TGCAGCAGTCCCGACAGGGCCTACGAGCAGTACTTC

V gene: TRBV2
J gene: TRBJ1-2
clone size: many
D gene: -
CDR3 protein: CASRRTKGFNYGYTF
CDR3 DNA: TGTGCCAGCAGGCGTACGAAAGGTTTTAACTATGGCTACACCTTC

V gene: TRBV10-3
J gene: TRBJ1-2
clone size: -
D gene: -
CDR3 protein: CASRKNGQFNSGYTF
CDR3 DNA: TGTGCCAGCAGGAAGAACGGACAGTTCAATAGTGGCTACACCTTC

V gene: TRBV7-2
J gene: TRBJ1-4
clone size: once
D gene: -
CDR3 protein: CASSDGARSLNEKLFF
CDR3 DNA: TGTGCCAGCAGCGACGGGGCCCGGTCACTTAATGAAAAACTGTTTTTT

V gene: TRBV10-3
J gene: TRBJ2-7
clone size: -
D gene: TRBD1
CDR3 protein: CAIGGQGDYEQYF
CDR3 DNA: TGTGCCATCGGTGGACAGGGGGACTACGAGCAGTACTTC

V gene: TRBV7-9
J gene: TRBJ2-3
clone size: -
D gene: TRBD2
CDR3 protein: CASIGEGQTDTQYF
CDR3 DNA: TGTGCCAGCATAGGGGAGGGCCAAACAGATACGCAGTATTTT

V gene: TRBV7-2
J gene: TRBJ1-2
clone size: few
D gene: TRBD1
CDR3 protein: CASSITPTGKTYGYTF
CDR3 DNA: TGTGCCAGCAGCATAACCCCGACAGGGAAGACCTATGGCTACACCTTC

V gene: TRBV6-1
J gene: TRBJ1-2
clone size: -
D gene: -
CDR3 protein: CASSSSSTIPAYGYTF
CDR3 DNA: TGTGCCAGCAGTTCCAGCTCGACAATTCCGGCCTATGGCTACACCTTC

V gene: TRBV29-1
J gene: TRBJ1-2
clone size: -
D gene: TRBD1
CDR3 protein: CSVEAGTGVDGYTF
CDR3 DNA: TGCAGCGTCGAGGCCGGGACAGGGGTTGATGGCTACACCTTC

V gene: TRBV24-1
J gene: TRBJ2-1
clone size: -
D gene: TRBD1
CDR3 protein: CATSVPGGRSYNEQFF
CDR3 DNA: TGTGCCACCAGCGTCCCAGGGGGCCGTTCCTACAATGAGCAGTTCTTC

V gene: TRBV6-5
J gene: TRBJ2-7
clone size: many
D gene: -
CDR3 protein: CASGDPTYEQYF
CDR3 DNA: TGTGCCAGCGGGGACCCGACCTACGAGCAGTACTTC

V gene: TRBV10-3
J gene: TRBJ2-3
clone size: -
D gene: -
CDR3 protein: CATETNTDTQYF
CDR3 DNA: TGTGCCACTGAGACAAACACAGATACGCAGTATTTT

V gene: TRBV24-1
J gene: TRBJ2-3
clone size: -
D gene: -
CDR3 protein: CATSDLTWGSRTDTQYF
CDR3 DNA: TGTGCCACCAGTGATTTGACATGGGGCTCTCGAACAGATACGCAGTATTTT

V gene: TRBV12-3/TRBV12-4
J gene: TRBJ2-7
clone size: many
D gene: -
CDR3 protein: CASTEGYEQYF
CDR3 DNA: TGTGCCAGCACCGAAGGGTACGAGCAGTACTTC

V gene: TRBV7-3
J gene: TRBJ2-2
clone size: -
D gene: TRBD1
CDR3 protein: CASSSKGASGELFF
CDR3 DNA: TGTGCCAGCAGCTCAAAGGGGGCTAGCGGGGAGCTGTTTTTT

V gene: TRBV5-5
J gene: TRBJ1-2
clone size: many
D gene: -
CDR3 protein: CASRGFGPSYGYTF
CDR3 DNA: TGTGCCAGCAGGGGTTTCGGGCCGTCATATGGCTACACCTTC

V gene: TRBV30
J gene: TRBJ1-6
clone size: -
D gene: TRBD1
CDR3 protein: CAWCVLDRGRSPLHF
CDR3 DNA: TGTGCCTGGTGTGTACTGGACAGGGGGCGGTCACCCCTCCACTTT

V gene: TRBV7-9
J gene: TRBJ2-5
clone size: -
D gene: TRBD2
CDR3 protein: CASSLWTSGGETQYF
CDR3 DNA: TGTGCCAGCAGCCTCTGGACTAGCGGGGGGGAGACCCAGTACTTC

V gene: TRBV10-3
J gene: TRBJ1-4
clone size: -
D gene: -
CDR3 protein: CAISYSISANEKLFF
CDR3 DNA: TGTGCCATCAGTTACTCGATCAGCGCCAATGAAAAACTGTTTTTT

V gene: TRBV5-6
J gene: TRBJ2-7
clone size: many
D gene: -
CDR3 protein: CASSFGTLEQYF
CDR3 DNA: TGTGCCAGCAGCTTCGGGACACTCGAGCAGTACTTC

V gene: TRBV4-1
J gene: TRBJ1-6
clone size: -
D gene: -
CDR3 protein: CASSQVLTDNSPLHF
CDR3 DNA: TGCGCCAGCAGCCAAGTTTTGACAGATAATTCACCCCTCCACTTT

V gene: TRBV29-1
J gene: TRBJ1-1
clone size: many
D gene: -
CDR3 protein: CSVELLRGVRTEAFF
CDR3 DNA: TGCAGCGTTGAACTCTTGAGGGGCGTTCGCACTGAAGCTTTCTTT

V gene: TRBV20-1
J gene: TRBJ1-1
clone size: many
D gene: -
CDR3 protein: CSAARVTEAFF
CDR3 DNA: TGCAGTGCTGCTAGGGTAACTGAAGCTTTCTTT

V gene: TRBV7-9
J gene: TRBJ2-7
clone size: -
D gene: TRBD1
CDR3 protein: CASSPGRQGYEQYF
CDR3 DNA: TGTGCCAGCAGCCCGGGTCGACAGGGGTACGAGCAGTACTTC

V gene: TRBV12-3/TRBV12-4
J gene: TRBJ2-5
clone size: many
D gene: -
CDR3 protein: CASSLTAGYETQYF
CDR3 DNA: TGTGCCAGCAGTTTAACAGCGGGTTACGAGACCCAGTACTTC

V gene: TRBV7-9
J gene: TRBJ2-7
clone size: -
D gene: TRBD2
CDR3 protein: CASSLAGTNSYEQYF
CDR3 DNA: TGTGCCAGCAGCTTGGCCGGGACTAACTCCTACGAGCAGTACTTC

V gene: TRBV14
J gene: TRBJ2-5
clone size: -
D gene: TRBD1
CDR3 protein: CASSGPTGIETQYF
CDR3 DNA: TGTGCCAGCAGCGGGCCGACAGGGATAGAGACCCAGTACTTC

V gene: TRBV24-1
J gene: TRBJ2-5
clone size: once
D gene: -
CDR3 protein: CATSARDGLVETQYF
CDR3 DNA: TGTGCCACCAGTGCTAGAGATGGGTTAGTCGAGACCCAGTACTTC

V gene: TRBV12-3/TRBV12-4
J gene: TRBJ1-4
clone size: -
D gene: TRBD1
CDR3 protein: CATGDRGDEKLFF
CDR3 DNA: TGTGCCACCGGGGACAGGGGGGATGAAAAACTGTTTTTT

V gene: TRBV11-1
J gene: TRBJ2-7
clone size: -
D gene: TRBD1
CDR3 protein: CAWARDSYEQYF
CDR3 DNA: TGTGCCTGGGCTCGGGACAGCTACGAGCAGTACTTC

V gene: TRBV29-1
J gene: TRBJ2-6
clone size: -
D gene: TRBD2
CDR3 protein: CSVVTGGAGLAF
CDR3 DNA: TGCAGCGTTGTGACGGGAGGGGCTGGTTTGGCTTTC

V gene: TRBV7-9
J gene: TRBJ2-7
clone size: once
D gene: TRBD1
CDR3 protein: CASSFRDRGHLYEQYF
CDR3 DNA: TGTGCCAGCAGCTTCCGGGACAGGGGTCACCTCTACGAGCAGTACTTC

V gene: TRBV5-4
J gene: TRBJ2-5
clone size: -
D gene: -
CDR3 protein: CASSRRRETQYF
CDR3 DNA: TGTGCCAGCAGTCGTCGGCGGGAGACCCAGTACTTC

V gene: TRBV14
J gene: TRBJ1-2
clone size: many
D gene: TRBD1
CDR3 protein: CASSLIEGALDGYTF
CDR3 DNA: TGTGCCAGCAGCCTTATTGAGGGGGCTTTGGATGGCTACACCTTC

V gene: TRBV4-1
J gene: TRBJ2-7
clone size: many
D gene: -
CDR3 protein: CASSQTVAYTYEQYF
CDR3 DNA: TGCGCCAGCAGCCAAACCGTGGCGTATACCTACGAGCAGTACTTC

V gene: TRBV7-6
J gene: TRBJ2-5
clone size: -
D gene: TRBD1
CDR3 protein: CASSSEARRGSKETQYF
CDR3 DNA: TGTGCCAGCAGCAGTGAGGCCCGCAGGGGGAGTAAAGAGACCCAGTACTTC

V gene: TRBV7-9
J gene: TRBJ1-4
clone size: -
D gene: TRBD1
CDR3 protein: CASSQVSAPGTGREKLFF
CDR3 DNA: TGCGCCAGCAGCCAAGTCTCCGCTCCCGGGACAGGGCGGGAAAAACTGTTTTTT

V gene: TRBV29-1
J gene: TRBJ1-2
clone size: -
D gene: -
CDR3 protein: CSLGRNGGYTF
CDR3 DNA: TGCAGCCTAGGACGTAATGGTGGCTACACCTTC

V gene: TRBV9
J gene: TRBJ1-1
clone size: many
D gene: TRBD1
CDR3 protein: CASSDRGRDTEAFF
CDR3 DNA: TGTGCCAGCAGCGACAGGGGCCGGGACACTGAAGCTTTCTTT

V gene: TRBV11-2
J gene: TRBJ1-6
clone size: -
D gene: -
CDR3 protein: CASSLAGGGLNSPLHF
CDR3 DNA: TGTGCCAGCAGCCTGGCGGGGGGTGGCCTTAATTCACCCCTCCACTTT

V gene: TRBV15
J gene: TRBJ2-7
clone size: -
D gene: -
CDR3 protein: CATSRDRGAEQYF
CDR3 DNA: TGTGCCACTAGCAGAGATAGGGGAGCCGAGCAGTACTTC

V gene: TRBV11-2
J gene: TRBJ1-2
clone size: many
D gene: -
CDR3 protein: CASSSRIQKNYGYTF
CDR3 DNA: TGTGCCAGCAGCTCCCGGATTCAAAAAAACTATGGCTACACCTTC

V gene: TRBV2
J gene: TRBJ1-5
clone size: -
D gene: TRBD1
CDR3 protein: CASKLGQGNQPQHF
CDR3 DNA: TGTGCCAGCAAACTGGGACAGGGCAATCAGCCCCAGCATTTT

V gene: TRBV5-8
J gene: TRBJ1-1
clone size: many
D gene: -
CDR3 protein: CASSLSTGNTEAFF
CDR3 DNA: TGTGCCAGCAGCTTGTCGACAGGGAACACTGAAGCTTTCTTT

V gene: TRBV2
J gene: TRBJ2-7
clone size: -
D gene: -
CDR3 protein: CAIRGGISYEQYF
CDR3 DNA: TGTGCCATCAGGGGGGGGATCTCCTACGAGCAGTACTTC

V gene: TRBV30
J gene: TRBJ1-5
clone size: -
D gene: -
CDR3 protein: CAWSGPLGGNQPQHF
CDR3 DNA: TGTGCCTGGAGTGGGCCTCTTGGAGGCAATCAGCCCCAGCATTTT

V gene: TRBV10-2
J gene: TRBJ2-5
clone size: -
D gene: -
CDR3 protein: CASSVSSAAQETQYF
CDR3 DNA: TGCGCCAGCAGTGTGAGTAGTGCAGCCCAAGAGACCCAGTACTTC

V gene: TRBV12-5
J gene: TRBJ1-1
clone size: -
D gene: TRBD1
CDR3 protein: CASGLGQGASDAFF
CDR3 DNA: TGTGCTAGTGGTTTAGGACAGGGGGCTTCCGACGCTTTCTTT

V gene: TRBV4-1
J gene: TRBJ2-7
clone size: many
D gene: -
CDR3 protein: CASSQDSGPSYEQYF
CDR3 DNA: TGCGCCAGCAGCCAAGATTCGGGGCCTTCCTACGAGCAGTACTTC